The clone carrying this T cell receptor beta chain was detected ten times or more. The antigen remains undetermined. This entry comes from a study of T-cell memory formation after mild COVID-19. Overall study results and limits: Mostly located in CM and EM were contracting CD4+ clones, with contracting CD8+ clones located in EMRA. Detection of some responders pre-infection suggested pre-existing cross-reactive memory T cells participated. Day 37-peaking second-wave clones had unconfirmed SARS-CoV-2 specificity.

Amplification by 5'RACE using constant-segment primers produced TCR alpha and TCR beta cDNA libraries that carried sample barcodes and UMIs. TCRdb analysed the 5' RACE reads with MiXCR anew, one entry per CDR3 protein. The sample consists of around 400,000 distinct CDR3 sequences, roughly a quarter of them appearing once. This CDR3 comprises 14 residues. Losses at the gene ends were 3 bases for V and 5 bases for J; bases not matched to a gene: 4. In germline, CDR1 is SGDLS, CDR2 YYNGEE. The genes are TRBV9 and TRBJ1-5; TRBD1 aligns across 8 bases. This receptor was identified in an adult woman who had mild COVID-19 (a few samples of this study predate the infection). Cell type and time point are not known. Sequencing was carried out using PBMCs or a T cell subset sorted from them (not recorded which). The CDR3 bases are TGTGCCAGCAGCGCCGGACAGGGTCATCAGCCCCAGCATTTT. Its translation: CASSAGQGHQPQHF.